The present T cell receptor beta chain was sequenced within a study of blood T cell repertoires in COVID-19 (dated by TCRdb to the early 2020s). In the study overall: Collaborator samples came from the United States, Italy and Spain and covered acute and convalescent phases of COVID-19. The dataset comprised deeply sampled blood TCRbeta repertoires from subjects exposed to, actively infected with, or recovered from COVID-19. The prospective study material was composed of cDNA or gDNA derived from T cells, B-cell-depleted T cells, or PBMCs. A freely available public database, intended as a resource for researchers studying the immune response to SARS-CoV-2, is where the repertoires were released. Samples came from the ongoing ImmuneRACE study (first 160 participants) plus 1,254 subjects from 6 global collaborators. Nearly every sample came with metadata listing a de-identified subject ID, COVID-19 status, age in years and sex. Where available, HLA class I and class II types were obtained from metadata supplied by the sample provider rather than from assay-based typing. Broad study findings and their caveats: The quantity of clinical and demographic metadata differed by source and by participant and was supplied without curation.

V loses 4 bases at its end and J loses 4 bases; junction bases beyond the gene matches: 10. The germline V gene encodes CDR1 MNHEY and CDR2 SMNVEV (reference sequence). The CDR3 runs 16 residues from the cysteine to the phenylalanine. Only the CDR3 portion is preserved as DNA: 48 bases, with reading frame beginning at the first base. The collaborating institutions used their own protocols to collect whole blood in K2EDTA tubes. For TCRbeta analysis, collaborators shipped samples in one of three forms: frozen whole blood, isolated PBMCs, or DNA extracted from either of those sample types. TCRbeta CDR3 regions were amplified from genomic DNA by means of the immunoSEQ Assay, a bias-controlled multiplex PCR. The authors processed their data as follows. The number of nucleated cells in each sample was estimated from the amplification of reference gene primers within the assay. To quantify the absolute abundance of each unique TCRbeta CDR3 rearrangement, sequence reads were collapsed and filtered. For each sample, productive Simpson clonality was calculated as the square root of Simpson's diversity index across productive rearrangements. TCRdb retrieved this table from immuneACCESS and kept in-frame rearrangements only. Not all clones are present; in checked studies, unresolved V genes account for under half, and no reason is known for the remainder. Clone size and the V and J calls come from that table; the DNA yielded D and trimming. This sample is represented by approximately 74,000 clones; 88% of them were singletons. The ten largest clones take up approximately 7.3% of the sample.

Remarks on this clone: Its antigen remains unidentified. Per-base quality was not reported, and no clone a single base away is much larger than it.

Material: peripheral blood. This TCR was recovered from a man in his 70s with acute or convalescent COVID-19. The rearrangement joined TRBV27 to TRBJ1-2, and TRBD1 aligns with 9 junction nucleotides. The CDR3 in this case is CASSSNRGRRGYGYTF. The DNA is as follows: TGTGCCAGCAGTTCAAACAGGGGGCGCCGGGGCTATGGCTACACCTTC.